The rows below give T cell receptor beta chains drawn from one sample of a study of OX40 agonist ivuxolimab in advanced cancers. Clones were read by immunoSEQ multiplex PCR, and TCRdb kept only the in-frame ones, dropping some. In the table there are 60,000 to 90,000 clones, about 92% of which are singletons. Specimen: CD4+ or CD8+ T cells sorted from blood, collected in a trial of the OX40 agonist ivuxolimab. The receptors shown here come from an adult with an advanced solid tumor such as melanoma, head and neck, liver or kidney cancer. CDR3s include the opening cysteine and the closing phenylalanine or tryptophan. Fields, in order: J gene, V gene, CDR3 protein.

>TRBJ2-3|TRBV18
CASSPQEIAGVNTQYF
>TRBJ2-2|TRBV29-1
CSVRRQGNTGELFF
>TRBJ2-7|TRBV27
CASSKSSGPSYEQYF
>TRBJ2-7|TRBV5-1
CASSASGSYEQYF
>TRBJ2-7|TRBV20-1
CSAAKGEQYF
>TRBJ2-3|TRBV7-2
CASSPVSGDTQYF
>TRBJ2-2|TRBV19
CASSPLGVTNTGELFF
>TRBJ2-1|TRBV11-2
CASSLGGTGSSYNEQFF
>TRBJ1-4|TRBV28
CASSLGGAINEKLFF
>TRBJ2-3|TRBV30
CAWSFGGQGTDTQYF